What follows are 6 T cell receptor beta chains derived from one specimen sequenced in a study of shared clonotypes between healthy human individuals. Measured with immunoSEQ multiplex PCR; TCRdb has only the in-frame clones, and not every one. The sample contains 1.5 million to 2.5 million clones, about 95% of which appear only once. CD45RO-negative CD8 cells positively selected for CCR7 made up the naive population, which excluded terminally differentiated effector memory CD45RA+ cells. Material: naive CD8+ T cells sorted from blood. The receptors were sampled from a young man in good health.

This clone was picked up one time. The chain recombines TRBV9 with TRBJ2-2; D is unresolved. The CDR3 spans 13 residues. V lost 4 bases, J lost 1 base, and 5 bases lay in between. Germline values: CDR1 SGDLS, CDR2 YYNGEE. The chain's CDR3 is CASSPLNTGELFF. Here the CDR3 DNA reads TGTGCCAGCAGCCCCCTGAACACCGGGGAGCTGTTTTTT.

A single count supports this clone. The DNA for the CDR3 is TGTGCCAGCAGTCCCGGGAGGACCACTGAAGCTTTCTTT. Translation gives CASSPGRTTEAFF. This sequence joins TRBV6-1 and TRBJ1-1, with no clear D. The CDR3 covers 13 residues. Deletions cut 5 bases from V and 4 bases from J, with 11 bases between. Germline CDR1 is MNHNS and CDR2 is SASEGT.

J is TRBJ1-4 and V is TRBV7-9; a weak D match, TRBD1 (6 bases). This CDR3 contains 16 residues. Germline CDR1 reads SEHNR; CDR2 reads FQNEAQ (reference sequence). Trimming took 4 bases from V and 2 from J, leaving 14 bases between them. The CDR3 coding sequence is TGTGCCAGCAGCTCGCTGGAGGACAGCACTAATGAAAAACTGTTTTTT. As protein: CASSSLEDSTNEKLFF.

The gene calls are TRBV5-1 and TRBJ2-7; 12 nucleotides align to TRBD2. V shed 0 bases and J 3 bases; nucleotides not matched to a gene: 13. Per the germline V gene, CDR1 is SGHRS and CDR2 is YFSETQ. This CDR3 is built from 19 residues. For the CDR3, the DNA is TGCGCCAGCAGCTTGGTTTCTAGCGGGAGGGCCGGGTGTTACTACGAGCAGTACTTC. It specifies CASSLVSSGRAGCYYEQYF.

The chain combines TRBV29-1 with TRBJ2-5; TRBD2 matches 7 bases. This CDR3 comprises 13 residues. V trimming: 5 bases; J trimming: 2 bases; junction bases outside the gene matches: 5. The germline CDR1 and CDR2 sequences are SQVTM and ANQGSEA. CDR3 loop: CSVRLRGQETQYF. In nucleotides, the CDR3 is TGCAGCGTTCGGCTGCGGGGGCAAGAGACCCAGTACTTC.

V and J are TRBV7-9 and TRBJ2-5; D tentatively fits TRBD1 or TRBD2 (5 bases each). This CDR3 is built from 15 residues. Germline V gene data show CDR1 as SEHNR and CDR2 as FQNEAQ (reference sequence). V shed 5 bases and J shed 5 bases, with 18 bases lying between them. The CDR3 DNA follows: TGTGCCAGCAGCCCTGGGACGGAAGAGGTGGAGACCCAGTACTTC. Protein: CASSPGTEEVETQYF.